Sequencing of this T cell receptor (beta chain) was carried out in a study of blood T cell repertoires in COVID-19 (dated by TCRdb to about 2020). With respect to the entire study: Collaborator samples came from the United States, Italy and Spain and covered acute and convalescent phases of COVID-19. The material from the prospective study consisted of cDNA or gDNA derived from T cells, B-cell-depleted T cells, or PBMCs. Deeply sampled blood TCRbeta repertoires from subjects exposed to, actively infected with, or recovered from COVID-19 were included in the dataset. The repertoires were released in a freely available public database meant as a resource for research on the immune response to SARS-CoV-2. Samples came from the ongoing ImmuneRACE study (first 160 participants) plus 1,254 subjects from 6 global collaborators. The sample metadata nearly always contained a de-identified subject ID, COVID-19 status, age in years and sex. Where HLA class I and class II types were available, the types were taken from metadata supplied by the sample provider, not from assay-based typing. General study outcomes and caveats: The amount of clinical and demographic metadata varied by source and participant and was provided uncurated.

TCRbeta CDR3 regions were amplified from genomic DNA using the immunoSEQ Assay, a bias-controlled multiplex PCR. As for the authors' bioinformatics: Nucleated cell counts per sample were estimated from amplification of reference gene primers within the assay. To quantify the absolute abundance of each unique TCRbeta CDR3 rearrangement, sequence reads were collapsed and filtered. Productive Simpson clonality was computed per sample as the square root of Simpson's diversity index over productive rearrangements. TCRdb took this table from immuneACCESS and kept in-frame rearrangements with V and J called. Such tables lack part of the clones; where checked against another copy, unresolved V genes explain under half of the gap, and the rest is unexplained. V and J calls and clone size are as listed in that table; D and trimming were resolved from the DNA. Across this sample there are 250,000 to 350,000 clones, with 84% seen only once. About 1.6% of the sample is held by the ten biggest clonotypes.

At one collaborating source in Seattle, patients were enrolled during active infection and were followed longitudinally through the course of disease. Each collaborating institution followed its own protocols to collect whole blood in K2EDTA tubes. For TCRbeta analysis, collaborator samples were shipped as frozen whole blood, as isolated PBMCs, or as DNA extracted from either sample type. Trimming takes 0 bases off V and 4 bases off J; junction bases not matched to a gene: 5. Inclusive of the bounding cysteine and phenylalanine, the CDR3 is 16 residues long. Solely the CDR3 DNA is kept, with 48 bases framed from the first base. The germline V gene sets CDR1 to MGHRA and CDR2 to YSYEKL. To note about this clone: No antigen is known for it. Base qualities are not at hand, and no much larger clone is one base apart.

The sequence links TRBV4-1 to TRBJ2-3, with TRBD2 matching 9 junction bases. This TCR derives from a human donor with COVID-19, enrolled during active disease. The donor label of this sample is uncertain. The material sequenced was peripheral blood. The sequenced DNA: TGCGCCAGCAGCCAAGATACGCTAGCGGGGTCAGATACGCAGTATTTT. This yields the protein CASSQDTLAGSDTQYF.